This TCR beta chain was retrieved from a study of blood T cell repertoires in COVID-19. Whole-study context: Researchers got acute and convalescent COVID-19 samples from the United States, Italy and Spain. Sources were T cells, B-cell-depleted T cells, or PBMCs; the material itself was cDNA or gDNA.

CDR3 length: 17 residues. Trimming took off 5 bases at V and 5 bases at J, with 22 bases between the two ends. Germline CDR1 reads MNHEY; CDR2 reads SVGEGT. Original handling: Counts of nucleated cells, estimated from reference gene primer amplification, were obtained. Data came from immunoSEQ multiplex PCR; TCRdb stores just in-frame clones and leaves some out. V, J and clone size are taken as reported in that table, and D and trimming were inferred from the DNA itself. This table has roughly 700,000 clones, just under 90% appearing once. Sequenced input: peripheral blood. The chain uses TRBV6-2 or TRBV6-3 and TRBJ1-5; tentative D call: TRBD1 (5 bases). The sequence was collected from a woman in her late teens or twenties with acute or convalescent COVID-19. CDR3 sequence (DNA): TGTGCCAGCAGTCCCTTAAAAGGCGGGGGGAATGATCAGCCCCAGCATTTT. It specifies CASSPLKGGGNDQPQHF.